The text below deals with one T cell receptor (beta chain). This sample is drawn from a study of blood T cell repertoires in COVID-19. TCRdb keeps only in-frame clones here, not all; method: immunoSEQ multiplex PCR. In the table there are 250,000 to 300,000 clones, under 90% of which are singletons. There are 14 residues in the CDR3. With V trimmed by 10 bases and J by 4 bases, 9 bases remained unmatched. Germline V gene data show CDR1 as LNHDA and CDR2 as SQIVND (reference sequence). This chain joins TRBV19 and TRBJ2-3; 9 positions match TRBD2. Sequencing was performed on peripheral blood. This sequence was found in a woman in her 40s who had recovered from COVID-19. This CDR3 is CATNLGLASDTQYF. The CDR3 DNA sequence: TGTGCCACTAACCTTGGACTAGCGTCAGATACGCAGTATTTT.